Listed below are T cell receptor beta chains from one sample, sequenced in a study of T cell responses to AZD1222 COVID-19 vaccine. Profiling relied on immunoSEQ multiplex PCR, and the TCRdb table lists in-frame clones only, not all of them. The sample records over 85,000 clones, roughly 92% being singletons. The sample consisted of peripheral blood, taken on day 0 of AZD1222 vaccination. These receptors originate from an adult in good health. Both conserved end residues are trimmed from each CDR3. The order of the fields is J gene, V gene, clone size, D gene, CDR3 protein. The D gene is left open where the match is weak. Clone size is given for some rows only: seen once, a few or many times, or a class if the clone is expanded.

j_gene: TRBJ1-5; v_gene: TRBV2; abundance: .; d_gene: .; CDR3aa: ASSRATEDQPQH
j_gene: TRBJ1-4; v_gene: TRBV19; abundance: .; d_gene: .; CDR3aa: ASRGQGGEKLF
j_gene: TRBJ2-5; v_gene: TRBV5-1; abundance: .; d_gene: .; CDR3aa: ASSGGRSETQY
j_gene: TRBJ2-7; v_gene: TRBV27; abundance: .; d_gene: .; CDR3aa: ASSLGAVREQY
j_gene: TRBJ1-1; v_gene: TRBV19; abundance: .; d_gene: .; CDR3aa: ASSIKRNTEAF
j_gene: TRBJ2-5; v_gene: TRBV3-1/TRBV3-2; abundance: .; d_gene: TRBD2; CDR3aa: ASSLQGTSGRIGTQY
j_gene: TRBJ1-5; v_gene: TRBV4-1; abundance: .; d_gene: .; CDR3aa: ASSHPGYNQPQH
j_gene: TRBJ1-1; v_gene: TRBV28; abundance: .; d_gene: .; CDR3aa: ASSGEGGTEAF
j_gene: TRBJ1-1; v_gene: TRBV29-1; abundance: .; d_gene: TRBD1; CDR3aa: SAGDRETEAF
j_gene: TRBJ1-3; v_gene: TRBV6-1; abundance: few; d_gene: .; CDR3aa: ASSEAQTASGNTIY